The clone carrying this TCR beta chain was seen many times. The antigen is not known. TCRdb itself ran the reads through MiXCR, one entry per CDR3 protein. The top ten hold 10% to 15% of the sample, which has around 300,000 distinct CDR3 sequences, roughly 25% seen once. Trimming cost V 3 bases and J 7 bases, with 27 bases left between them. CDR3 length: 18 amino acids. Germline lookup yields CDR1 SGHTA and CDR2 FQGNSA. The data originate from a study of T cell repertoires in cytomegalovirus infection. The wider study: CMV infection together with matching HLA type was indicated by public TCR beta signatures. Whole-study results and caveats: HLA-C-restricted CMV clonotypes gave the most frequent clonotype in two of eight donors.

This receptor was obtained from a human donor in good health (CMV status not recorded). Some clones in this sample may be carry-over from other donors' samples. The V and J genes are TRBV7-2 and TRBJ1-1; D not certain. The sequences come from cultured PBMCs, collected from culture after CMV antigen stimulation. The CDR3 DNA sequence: TGTGCCAGCAGCTTGTCCACGCCCCCGACGGAAACTCATAGTGAAGCTTTCTTT. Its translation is CASSLSTPPTETHSEAFF.